This T cell receptor beta chain was obtained from a study of blood T cell repertoires in COVID-19. About the study: Researchers got acute and convalescent COVID-19 samples from the United States, Italy and Spain. Nucleic acid was either cDNA or gDNA, and it came from T cells, B-cell-depleted T cells, or PBMCs.

This clone was recorded once. Under the authors' procedure: The assay estimated nucleated cells by amplifying reference gene primers. The assay was immunoSEQ multiplex PCR, and TCRdb's table has in-frame clones only and misses some. V, J and clone size are taken as reported in that table, and D and trimming were inferred from the DNA itself. The sample has 130,000 to 150,000 clones, around 89% seen once. Source material: peripheral blood. This receptor was identified in a woman aged 60-70 years with active COVID-19.

The CDR3 nucleotides read TGTGCCAGCAGCTTACAGGGAGGGGACGAGCAGTACTTC. Amino acid sequence: CASSLQGGDEQYF. V is TRBV7-2 and J is TRBJ2-7; 7 bases align to TRBD2. The germline gives CDR1 SGHTA, CDR2 FQGNSA. The ends lost 2 bases at V and 5 bases at J; junction bases unmatched: 3. The CDR3 extends over 13 amino acids.